Below are 9 T cell receptor beta chains sequenced from a single sample in a study of blood T cell repertoires in COVID-19. Profiling relied on immunoSEQ multiplex PCR, and the TCRdb table lists in-frame clones only, not all of them. In the table there are around 270,000 clones, over 75% of which are singletons. The sample taken for sequencing was PBMCs or T cells enriched from blood (not recorded which). The receptors stem from a middle-aged woman who had been exposed to COVID-19.

This clone is a singleton in its sample. The rearrangement uses TRBV2 and TRBJ1-1; 11 positions match TRBD1. The CDR3 is 15 amino acids. Germline lookup yields CDR1 SNHLY and CDR2 FYNNEI. The junction had 4 bases not matched to a gene; V was cut back by 6 bases and J by 1 base. CDR3: CASRAGTGGNTEAFF. For the CDR3, the DNA is TGTGCCAGCAGAGCCGGGACAGGGGGGAACACTGAAGCTTTCTTT.

In this sample, this clone turned up a few times. The chain carries TRBV5-5 and TRBJ1-5, with D possibly matching TRBD1 (5 bases). Trimming cost V 0 bases and J 0 bases, with 13 bases left between them. The CDR3 contains 17 residues. CDR1 SGHKS and CDR2 YYEKEE come from the germline V gene (reference sequence). CDR3 protein: CASSLAPGRYSNQPQHF. The CDR3 region has the DNA TGTGCCAGCAGCTTGGCCCCAGGGCGATATAGCAATCAGCCCCAGCATTTT.

The genes are TRBV19 and TRBJ2-2; 10 bases match TRBD1. V gave up 10 bases and J gave up 1 base; unmatched junction bases: 12. The CDR3 runs 17 residues. The germline CDR1 and CDR2 sequences are LNHDA and SQIVND (reference sequence). The CDR3 DNA reads as TGTGCCACCAAGAACGGGACAGGGGAAAAGAACACCGGGGAGCTGTTTTTT. It encodes CATKNGTGEKNTGELFF.

V gene TRBV7-6 combines with J gene TRBJ1-4, with TRBD1 identical over 10 bases. Germline CDR1 and CDR2: SGHVS and FNYEAQ. Trimming took 5 bases from V and 10 from J; bases not matched to a gene: 10. This CDR3 spans 15 amino acids. The CDR3 DNA follows: TGTGCCAGCAGCCCCAGACAGGGGGCTCGGGGAAAACTGTTTTTT. It specifies CASSPRQGARGKLFF.

The V call is TRBV27, the J call TRBJ2-1, with TRBD2 as a possible D gene (5 bases). Germline CDR1 MNHEY, CDR2 SMNVEV (reference sequence). The CDR3 is 16 amino acids. Trimming pared 0 bases from V and 6 bases from J, leaving 15 bases between. The CDR3 sequence: CASSLSIEASTNEQFF. CDR3 sequence (DNA): TGTGCCAGCAGTTTATCGATCGAGGCTAGCACCAATGAGCAGTTCTTC.

The genes are TRBV28 and TRBJ2-1; 8 bases are shared with TRBD2. Germline V gives CDR1 MDHEN, CDR2 SYDVKM. V lost 2 bases and J lost 3; bases outside the gene matches: 6. The CDR3 loop spans 16 amino acids. CDR3 sequence reads: CASSLRLAGNYNEQFF. CDR3 DNA sequence: TGTGCCAGCAGTTTACGATTAGCGGGGAACTACAATGAGCAGTTCTTC.

The rearrangement links TRBV27 to TRBJ2-2, with 9 bases identical to TRBD2. V lost 3 bases to trimming and J lost 4 bases; unmatched junction nucleotides: 3. This CDR3 is built from 15 residues. From germline, CDR1 is MNHEY and CDR2 SMNVEV (reference sequence). The CDR3 bases are TGTGCCAGCAGTTTCGGCGGGGGGGGCACCGGGGAGCTGTTTTTT. It yields the protein CASSFGGGGTGELFF.

The chain couples TRBV6-2 or TRBV6-3 to TRBJ1-1, with D uncertain. CDR3 length: 17 residues. Trimming took off 2 bases at V and 1 base at J, with 17 bases between the two ends. CDR1 and CDR2 from the germline V gene are MNHEY and SVGEGT. The CDR3 is CASSYLPTHPWNTEAFF. CDR3 sequence (DNA): TGTGCCAGCAGTTACCTCCCCACACACCCCTGGAACACTGAAGCTTTCTTT.

CDR3 sequence (DNA): TGTGCCAGCTCCGGGAACACTGAAGCTTTCTTT. This codes for CASSGNTEAFF. The chain has TRBV25-1 and TRBJ1-1; D remains unclear. From germline, CDR1 is MGHDK and CDR2 SYGVNS. This CDR3 region has 11 residues. Trimming took 8 bases from V and 1 from J, leaving 5 bases between them.